This entry lists 23 T cell receptor beta chains sequenced from one sample in a study of T cells after yellow fever vaccination. From the 5' RACE reads, TCRdb called clonotypes with MiXCR, one entry per CDR3 protein. The repertoire has 150,000 to 200,000 distinct CDR3 sequences, roughly 9% of them found once; the top ten carry under 40%. The sequencing used CD8+ T cells sorted from PBMCs, collected 45 days after the yellow fever booster vaccination. The receptors come from a man younger than 30 who received the YFV17D yellow fever vaccine.

Many counts were recorded for this clonotype. This chain joins TRBV4-2 and TRBJ2-3; possibly TRBD2 for D (5 bases). This CDR3 is built from 15 residues. CDR1 LGHNA and CDR2 YNFKEQ come from the germline V gene. The V and J ends lost 3 bases and 11 bases respectively, with 21 bases between them. The CDR3 bases are TGTGCCAGCAGCCAGTCGACTACTGTCGATACAAAGCAGTATTTT. Amino acid sequence: CASSQSTTVDTKQYF.

This clonotype was counted only a few times. This CDR3 is CATLRTGDNEQFF. In DNA, the CDR3 is TGTGCCACCCTTAGGACAGGGGACAATGAGCAGTTCTTC. The chain carries TRBV15 and TRBJ2-1; 9 positions agree with TRBD1. There are 13 residues in the CDR3. Germline CDR1 reads LNHNV; CDR2 reads YYDKDF (reference sequence). After removal of 8 bases from V and 5 bases from J, the junction contained 4 bases not matched to a gene.

This chain uses TRBV29-1 with TRBJ2-7, with 8 nucleotides matching TRBD1. The germline V gene has CDR1 SQVTM and CDR2 ANQGSEA. This CDR3 comprises 14 residues. V dropped 4 bases and J dropped 1; count of bases not matched to a gene: 6. This chain's CDR3 is CSVGGTGLSYEQYF. CDR3 nucleotide sequence: TGCAGCGTTGGGGGGACAGGACTTTCCTACGAGCAGTACTTC.

Remarks on this clonotype: A read error may produce the germline difference seen at one junction end. The rearrangement links TRBV12-3 or TRBV12-4 to TRBJ2-1; 9 nucleotides agree with TRBD1. The CDR3 is 14 residues long. In DNA form, the CDR3 reads TGTGCCAGCAGTTTAGGGACAGGGGACAATCAGCAGTTCTTC. It specifies CASSLGTGDNQQFF.

The chain employs TRBV4-2 and TRBJ2-2; no clear D. V lost 2 bases, J lost 7 bases, and 8 bases lay in between. Germline lookup yields CDR1 LGHNA and CDR2 YNFKEQ. The CDR3 contains 13 residues. The CDR3: CASSQWTGGELFF. The CDR3 DNA follows: TGTGCCAGCAGCCAATGGACCGGCGGGGAGCTGTTTTTT.

The chain recombines TRBV7-2 with TRBJ2-1, with 10 bases that match TRBD2. CDR3 length: 17 amino acids. Germline V gene sequence: CDR1 SGHTA, CDR2 FQGNSA. Germline trimming cut 3 bases from V and 3 bases from J; bases unmatched to any gene: 8. CDR3 residues: CASSFSAGGLVYNEQFF. CDR3 in DNA: TGTGCCAGCAGCTTTTCAGCGGGGGGGCTGGTCTACAATGAGCAGTTCTTC.

This clonotype was found a few times. The chain is built from TRBV15 and TRBJ2-1; 9 nucleotides agree with TRBD1. CDR1 LNHNV and CDR2 YYDKDF come from the germline V gene (reference sequence). This CDR3 contains 18 residues. J was trimmed by 4 bases and V by 2 bases; bases with no gene match: 12. In DNA form, the CDR3 reads TGTGCCACCAGCAGAAACCATTCGACAGGGGGAATTTACAATGAGCAGTTCTTC. Amino acids: CATSRNHSTGGIYNEQFF.

The chain joins TRBV7-2 to TRBJ1-5; 9 positions agree with TRBD1. There are 17 residues in the CDR3. Per germline, CDR1 SGHTA and CDR2 FQGNSA. Trimming removed 3 bases from V and 3 bases from J; junction bases left unmatched: 9. The CDR3 sequence: CASSFLGQGSNNQPQHF. In DNA form, the CDR3 reads TGTGCCAGCAGCTTCCTGGGACAGGGCTCCAACAATCAGCCCCAGCATTTT.

In its sample, this clonotype was seen a few times. The gene calls are TRBV4-3 and TRBJ2-2; D uncertain. V dropped 0 bases and J dropped 6 bases, with 8 bases sitting between them. The CDR3 totals 14 residues. Germline V CDR1 and CDR2: LGHNA, YSLEER. Here the CDR3 DNA reads TGCGCCAGCAGCCAAGACTCCTTGCCCGGGGAGCTGTTTTTT. This translates into CASSQDSLPGELFF.

This chain uses TRBV27 with TRBJ2-7; weak D call: TRBD2 (5 bases). The CDR3 is 15 amino acids. Germline V gene sequence: CDR1 MNHEY, CDR2 SMNVEV (reference sequence). Trimming took off 0 bases at V and 4 bases at J, with 13 bases between the two ends. CDR3 in DNA: TGTGCCAGCAGTTTATCGGCCGGGGAAGTTTACGAGCAGTACTTC. Its protein is CASSLSAGEVYEQYF.

This clonotype was picked up a small number of times. The V gene is TRBV18, the J gene TRBJ1-4; no clear D gene. V shed 0 bases and J shed 8 bases, with 7 bases lying between them. The CDR3 contains 13 residues. In germline, CDR1 is KGHSH, CDR2 LQKENI. The CDR3 sequence: CASSPPIAEKLFF. As DNA, the CDR3 is TGTGCCAGCTCACCACCGATAGCGGAAAAACTGTTTTTT.

In DNA, the CDR3 is TGTGCCTGGGGGGAAGGGGACGAGCAGTACTTC. Amino acid sequence: CAWGEGDEQYF. The J gene is TRBJ2-7, the V gene TRBV30, with a weak D call TRBD1 (5 bases). V lost 5 bases and J 5 bases, leaving 10 bases between the germline ends. CDR1 is GTSNPN and CDR2 is SVGIG in the germline V gene (reference sequence). The CDR3 loop spans 11 amino acids.

This clonotype was recorded a few times. CDR3 loop: CASSQEDASGGDTQYF. CDR3 nucleotides: TGTGCCAGCAGCCAAGAAGATGCTAGCGGGGGGGATACGCAGTATTTT. The genes are TRBV4-2 and TRBJ2-3, with 11 bases fitting TRBD2. V dropped 0 bases and J dropped 6; count of bases not matched to a gene: 5. Germline assignment: CDR1 LGHNA and CDR2 YNFKEQ. The CDR3 has 16 residues.

This clonotype was seen at least ten times. The chain links TRBV20-1 to TRBJ2-7, with D perhaps TRBD1 or TRBD2 (5 bases each). Germline-derived CDR1 and CDR2 are DFQATT and SNEGSKA (reference sequence). This CDR3 contains 16 residues. V was shortened by 5 bases and J by 1 base, with 21 bases between the two germline ends. CDR3 DNA: TGCAGTGCTCTTAAATTCTTCCGGGACGCGTCCTACGAGCAGTACTTC. It yields the protein CSALKFFRDASYEQYF.

This clonotype came up a few times. This sequence joins TRBV12-3 or TRBV12-4 and TRBJ2-5; 10 bases are shared with TRBD2. Unmatched junction bases numbered 6, after V lost 6 bases and J lost 2 bases. The CDR3 consists of 15 residues. This CDR3 is CASSSGLAVQETQYF. The CDR3 region has the DNA TGTGCCAGCAGCTCCGGACTAGCGGTGCAAGAGACCCAGTACTTC.

The rearrangement links TRBV28 to TRBJ2-1; TRBD2 matches at 10 bases. V shed 6 bases and J 4 bases; nucleotides not matched to a gene: 21. The CDR3 has 20 amino acids. The germline CDR1 and CDR2 sequences are MDHEN and SYDVKM. The CDR3 DNA is TGTGCCAGCAGCAAAAACCTGGTAGCGGGGGGACTTTATTTATACAATGAGCAGTTCTTC. Its protein product is CASSKNLVAGGLYLYNEQFF.

This clonotype was recorded at least ten times. The chain joins TRBV12-3 or TRBV12-4 to TRBJ2-5; a possible D gene is TRBD1 (6 bases). V was trimmed by 6 bases and J by 3 bases, leaving 17 bases between them. CDR3 length: 15 residues. CDR3 protein: CASRSTGKGKETQYF. The DNA of the CDR3 is TGTGCCAGCAGGTCCACAGGGAAGGGGAAAGAGACCCAGTACTTC.

This sequence joins TRBV7-2 and TRBJ1-5, with TRBD1 as a possible D gene (5 bases). The CDR3 contains 15 residues. Trimming shortened V by 5 bases and J by 4 bases, and 15 bases separated the two germline ends. CDR1 is SGHTA, CDR2 FQGNSA, per germline. CDR3 sequence: CASSPRQGTNQPQHF. The CDR3 DNA reads TGTGCCAGCAGCCCCCGGCAGGGCACTAATCAGCCCCAGCATTTT.

Only a few counts were recorded for this clonotype. The V call is TRBV7-2, the J call TRBJ2-5, with D hard to call. Germline loops: CDR1 SGHTA, CDR2 FQGNSA. This CDR3 has 16 amino acids. V dropped 2 bases and J dropped 5 bases, with 18 bases sitting between them. The CDR3 sequence is CASSLSLSEFDETQYF. Here the CDR3 DNA reads TGTGCCAGCAGCTTATCTCTATCTGAGTTTGACGAGACCCAGTACTTC.

The gene calls are TRBV3-1 and TRBJ2-3; weak D call: TRBD2 (6 bases). Per the germline V gene, CDR1 is LGHDT and CDR2 is YNNKEL (reference sequence). The germline V and J ends were trimmed by 1 base and 1 base, with 15 bases remaining between them. There are 17 residues in the CDR3. The CDR3 region has the DNA TGTGCCAGCAGCCAAGGTCCCAAGCGGGTCGGCACAGATACGCAGTATTTT. Its translation is CASSQGPKRVGTDTQYF.

The chain joins TRBV24-1 to TRBJ2-7; D is perhaps TRBD1 (6 bases). Trimming pared 3 bases from V and 4 bases from J, leaving 12 bases between. This CDR3 spans 14 amino acids. The germline V gene has CDR1 KGHDR and CDR2 SFDVKD. The CDR3 region is CATSDPRDKYEQYV. The CDR3, as DNA: TGTGCCACCAGTGATCCCCGGGACAAATACGAGCAGTACGTC.

This clonotype was picked up a small number of times. V usage is TRBV2 and J usage is TRBJ1-2, with no clear D. The germline V gene has CDR1 SNHLY and CDR2 FYNNEI. V was clipped by 0 bases and J by 2 bases, with 4 bases between them. The CDR3 sequence is 13 residues long. The CDR3, as DNA: TGTGCCAGCAGTGAAGCGCTCAACTATGGCTACACCTTC. Protein: CASSEALNYGYTF.

The J gene is TRBJ2-7, the V gene TRBV20-1; 9 nucleotides align to TRBD2. The germline gives CDR1 DFQATT, CDR2 SNEGSKA (reference sequence). The CDR3 covers 15 residues. V lost 6 bases, J lost 4 bases, and 13 bases stayed unmatched. CDR3: CSAYAWRGGEYEQYF. CDR3 nucleotide sequence: TGCAGTGCATACGCTTGGCGGGGGGGCGAGTACGAGCAGTACTTC.